These 18 T cell receptor beta chains originate from one sample sequenced in a study of blood T cell repertoires in COVID-19. Profiling relied on immunoSEQ multiplex PCR, and the TCRdb table lists in-frame clones only, not all of them. This sample has 100,000 to 150,000 clones, with more than 80% found just once. Sequencing was done on a sample of peripheral blood. All receptors derive from a man in his 70s with active or convalescent COVID-19.

The V and J genes are TRBV5-5 and TRBJ1-1; 7 bases match TRBD1. CDR3 length equals 15 residues. From germline, CDR1 is SGHKS and CDR2 YYEKEE (reference sequence). The V gene end was trimmed by 1 base and the J gene end by 1 base; junction bases not matched to a gene: 4. CDR3 DNA sequence: TGTGCCAGCAGCTTGCTGGGACAGCCGAACACTGAAGCTTTCTTT. It is translated as CASSLLGQPNTEAFF.

The chain couples TRBV11-2 to TRBJ2-1; weak D call: TRBD1 (6 bases). The CDR3 is 15 amino acids. Germline loops: CDR1 SGHAT, CDR2 FQNNGV. Trimming shortened V by 5 bases and J by 8 bases, and 19 bases separated the two germline ends. The CDR3 region has the DNA TGTGCCAGCAGCATACAGGGTACGACGGACCATGAGCAGTTCTTC. The encoded protein is CASSIQGTTDHEQFF.

As DNA, the CDR3 is TGTGCCAGCAGTAGGGGAGGGATGAACACTGAAGCTTTCTTT. Translation gives CASSRGGMNTEAFF. The rearrangement uses TRBV6-5 and TRBJ1-1; D might be TRBD1 (5 bases). This CDR3 region has 14 residues. From germline, CDR1 is MNHEY and CDR2 SVGAGI. V was cut by 5 bases and J by 0 bases, with 10 bases left in between.

This chain connects TRBV5-1 to TRBJ2-5; 8 positions match TRBD2. After removal of 0 bases from V and 5 bases from J, the junction contained 9 bases not matched to a gene. The germline gives CDR1 SGHRS, CDR2 YFSETQ. The CDR3 is 16 residues long. The CDR3 region is CASSLATSGSGETQYF. In DNA form, the CDR3 reads TGCGCCAGCAGCTTGGCCACTAGCGGAAGCGGGGAGACCCAGTACTTC.

The chain combines TRBV2 with TRBJ1-5, with 8 bases fitting TRBD1. Losses at the gene ends were 5 bases for V and 6 bases for J; bases not matched to a gene: 3. CDR3 length: 13 residues. Looked up from germline, CDR1 is SNHLY and CDR2 is FYNNEI. CDR3 coding DNA: TGTGCCAGCAGTCAGGGGGCTGTTCAGCCCCAGCATTTT. Translation: CASSQGAVQPQHF.

The chain uses TRBV5-1 and TRBJ2-7; the match to TRBD2 covers 10 bases. The CDR3 sequence is 16 residues long. Germline CDR1 SGHRS, CDR2 YFSETQ. V shed 1 base and J 2 bases; nucleotides not matched to a gene: 6. CDR3 coding DNA: TGCGCCAGCAGCTTGACTAGCGGGAAAATCCCCTACGAGCAGTACTTC. It encodes CASSLTSGKIPYEQYF.

This rearrangement joins TRBV5-1 to TRBJ2-7; weak D call: TRBD1 (5 bases). Trimming took 1 base from V and 2 from J, leaving 13 bases between them. The germline V gene encodes CDR1 SGHRS and CDR2 YFSETQ. The CDR3 length is 15 residues. The CDR3 sequence is CASSLLGEIPYEQYF. The DNA of the CDR3 is TGCGCCAGCAGCTTGCTAGGGGAAATACCCTACGAGCAGTACTTC.

The chain has TRBV29-1 and TRBJ1-5; 7 positions agree with TRBD1. Germline assignment: CDR1 SQVTM and CDR2 ANQGSEA. CDR3 length: 14 residues. V gave up 4 bases and J gave up 5 bases; unmatched junction bases: 8. The CDR3 nucleotides are TGCAGCGTTGCTCTCGGGACAGCGGATCAGCCCCAGCATTTT. Translating it yields CSVALGTADQPQHF.

The gene calls are TRBV28 and TRBJ1-4; a weak D match, TRBD1 (5 bases). Germline values: CDR1 MDHEN, CDR2 SYDVKM. The ends were cut back, 6 bases at V and 8 bases at J, with 19 bases in the middle. The CDR3 contains 15 residues. In DNA, the CDR3 is TGTGCCAGCAGCACCGGGGCGGGGAGAGGGGAAAAACTGTTTTTT. This translates into CASSTGAGRGEKLFF.

The gene calls are TRBV5-5 and TRBJ1-1, with a tentative D call TRBD1 (6 bases). Trimming removed 4 bases at V and 0 bases at J, with 16 bases between. The germline V gene has CDR1 SGHKS and CDR2 YYEKEE (reference sequence). This CDR3 has 16 residues. In nucleotides, the CDR3 is TGTGCCAGCAGCGTATTATCCGGGACATTGAACACTGAAGCTTTCTTT. Translation: CASSVLSGTLNTEAFF.

This chain connects TRBV5-3 to TRBJ2-5; 8 bases align to TRBD2. TRBV5-3 is known as an ORF, though its function is uncertain. Germline trimming cut 7 bases from V and 5 bases from J; bases unmatched to any gene: 13. CDR3 length: 15 residues. CDR3 sequence (DNA): TGTGCCAGATACTGGGGGAGCGGGAGAAGGGAGACCCAGTACTTC. Translating gives CARYWGSGRRETQYF.

CDR3 nucleotide sequence: TGCGCCAGCAGCGGGGAAGGGGGCGCGGGAGAGACCCAGTACTTC. It translates to CASSGEGGAGETQYF. The gene calls are TRBV5-1 and TRBJ2-5; 7 nucleotides align to TRBD1. With V trimmed by 4 bases and J by 4 bases, 10 bases remained unmatched. Per the germline V gene, CDR1 is SGHRS and CDR2 is YFSETQ. The CDR3 spans 15 residues.

The chain couples TRBV19 to TRBJ2-6, with TRBD2 identical over 8 bases. Germline values: CDR1 LNHDA, CDR2 SQIVND (reference sequence). V shed 2 bases, J shed 0 bases, and the junction held 6 bases outside the gene matches. The CDR3 is 18 amino acids. The CDR3 sequence is CASSILDGRGSGANVLTF. The CDR3 DNA reads as TGTGCCAGTAGTATACTCGACGGGAGGGGCTCTGGGGCCAACGTCCTGACTTTC.

The chain joins TRBV7-9 to TRBJ2-3; maybe TRBD2 (5 bases). CDR1 and CDR2 (germline): SEHNR, FQNEAQ (reference sequence). V was clipped by 5 bases and J by 2 bases, with 14 bases between them. The CDR3 has 15 residues. CDR3 protein: CASSRGIQATDTQYF. CDR3 bases: TGTGCCAGCAGCCGAGGGATTCAGGCCACAGATACGCAGTATTTT.

This chain connects TRBV7-2 to TRBJ2-1, with 11 bases lining up with TRBD2. V lost 4 bases to trimming and J lost 6 bases; unmatched junction nucleotides: 5. The germline CDR1 and CDR2 sequences are SGHTA and FQGNSA. This CDR3 comprises 15 residues. In nucleotides, the CDR3 is TGTGCCAGCAGCTGGCTAGCGGGAGGTGGCAATGAGCAGTTCTTC. Protein sequence: CASSWLAGGGNEQFF.

The gene calls are TRBV6-5 and TRBJ1-4; maybe TRBD1 (6 bases). The CDR3 is 15 amino acids. V was shortened by 6 bases and J by 6 bases, with 17 bases between the two germline ends. CDR1 and CDR2 from the germline V gene are MNHEY and SVGAGI. The CDR3 region has the DNA TGTGCCAGCAGCCCCAGGGGCAGGAGTGATGAAAAACTGTTTTTT. Translated: CASSPRGRSDEKLFF.

This clone was recorded only once. This sequence joins TRBV2 and TRBJ2-7; weak D call: TRBD1 (6 bases). V dropped 7 bases and J dropped 3 bases, with 10 bases sitting between them. The CDR3 length is 12 residues. From germline, CDR1 is SNHLY and CDR2 FYNNEI. CDR3 coding DNA: TGTGCCAGCACTCGGGACAACTACGAGCAGTACTTC. This sequence encodes CASTRDNYEQYF.

This clone was detected once. The chain joins TRBV5-1 to TRBJ1-2, with a tentative D call TRBD1 (5 bases). V lost 4 bases and J 7 bases, leaving 11 bases between the germline ends. Germline V gives CDR1 SGHRS, CDR2 YFSETQ. The length of the CDR3 is 12 residues. The CDR3 loop reads CASSTGDRGYTF. The CDR3 DNA follows: TGCGCCAGCAGCACGGGGGATCGTGGCTACACCTTC.